One sample yielded the 21 T cell receptor beta chains listed below, sequenced in a study of blood T cell repertoires in COVID-19. Profiling relied on immunoSEQ multiplex PCR, and the TCRdb table lists in-frame clones only, not all of them. The sample records some 140,000 clones, about 90% being singletons. The sequencing sample was made of peripheral blood. These receptors were taken from a man aged 50 to 60 with acute or convalescent COVID-19.

This clone was observed once. V usage is TRBV30 and J usage is TRBJ2-5; 11 bases agree with TRBD2. The trim removed 5 bases at V and 5 bases at J, leaving 7 bases unmatched. CDR3 length: 14 residues. Germline V gene data show CDR1 as GTSNPN and CDR2 as SVGIG (reference sequence). The CDR3 here is CAWVLAGGAETQYF. The CDR3 DNA reads TGTGCCTGGGTCTTAGCGGGAGGGGCGGAGACCCAGTACTTC.

The genes are TRBV18 and TRBJ1-2, with 7 bases identical to TRBD1. With 3 bases clipped from V and 3 bases from J, the junction kept 4 bases outside the gene matches. This CDR3 is built from 14 residues. Per germline, CDR1 KGHSH and CDR2 LQKENI. CDR3 sequence reads: CASSPAQGDYGYTF. The CDR3 DNA reads TGTGCCAGCTCACCGGCTCAGGGGGACTATGGCTACACCTTC.

The chain uses TRBV28 and TRBJ2-7; 8 bases align to TRBD1. CDR1 MDHEN and CDR2 SYDVKM come from the germline V gene. J was trimmed by 9 bases and V by 2 bases; bases with no gene match: 3. The CDR3 loop spans 12 amino acids. The CDR3 sequence is CASSLGTGRQYV. The CDR3 DNA follows: TGTGCCAGCAGTTTAGGGACAGGCCGGCAGTACGTC.

The chain recombines TRBV5-6 with TRBJ1-6; TRBD1 matches 9 bases. There are 16 residues in the CDR3. Unmatched junction bases numbered 10, after V lost 5 bases and J lost 7 bases. In germline, CDR1 is SGHDT, CDR2 YYEEEE. The CDR3 sequence is CASSSITGTGNSPLHF. The CDR3 DNA reads as TGTGCCAGCAGTTCGATAACCGGGACAGGGAATTCACCCCTCCACTTT.

The rearrangement joins TRBV6-5 to TRBJ1-4; no reliable D call. Per germline, CDR1 MNHEY and CDR2 SVGAGI. The V gene lost 3 bases and the J gene lost 5 bases, with 13 bases spanning the gap. The CDR3 contains 15 residues. The CDR3 DNA is TGTGCCAGCAGTTATCAGGACGGACTAAATGAAAAACTGTTTTTT. This sequence encodes CASSYQDGLNEKLFF.

The CDR3 protein is CASSRDSSYEQYF. DNA for the CDR3: TGTGCCAGCAGTCGGGACAGCTCCTACGAGCAGTACTTC. The rearrangement links TRBV27 to TRBJ2-7, with 7 bases fitting TRBD1. Germline-derived CDR1 and CDR2 are MNHEY and SMNVEV (reference sequence). Trimming removed 5 bases from V and 0 bases from J; junction bases left unmatched: 1. The CDR3 consists of 13 residues.

This rearrangement joins TRBV7-9 to TRBJ2-3; D is unresolved. This CDR3 has 13 amino acids. Looked up from germline, CDR1 is SEHNR and CDR2 is FQNEAQ (reference sequence). The V end was cut by 5 bases, the J end by 4 bases, with 10 bases between. The CDR3 region has the DNA TGTGCCAGCAGCCCTAGGAGCGCAGATACGCAGTATTTT. Its protein is CASSPRSADTQYF.

V and J are TRBV6-4 and TRBJ1-1; D ambiguous. Trimming cost V 9 bases and J 1 base, with 12 bases left between them. CDR3 length: 13 amino acids. The germline gives CDR1 MRHNA, CDR2 SNTAGT. CDR3 bases: TGTGCCAGTTCGGACGGGGAGAACACTGAAGCTTTCTTT. Protein product: CASSDGENTEAFF.

CDR3 nucleotides: TGTGCCAGCAGTTTAATGGGGGGGGGTCTATATGGCTACACCTTC. Translating gives CASSLMGGGLYGYTF. The chain links TRBV27 to TRBJ1-2; possible D gene TRBD1, 5 bases. The V and J ends lost 2 bases and 5 bases respectively, with 15 bases between them. This CDR3 comprises 15 residues. Germline V gene sequence: CDR1 MNHEY, CDR2 SMNVEV (reference sequence).

The chain recombines TRBV2 with TRBJ2-1; 10 bases align to TRBD1. This CDR3 contains 16 residues. Germline V gene lookup returns CDR1 SNHLY and CDR2 FYNNEI. With 2 bases clipped from V and 3 bases from J, the junction kept 4 bases outside the gene matches. The CDR3 DNA sequence: TGTGCCAGCAGTGAACAGGGACAGGGGAACTACAATGAGCAGTTCTTC. Protein: CASSEQGQGNYNEQFF.

V usage is TRBV4-2 and J usage is TRBJ1-6; 8 nucleotides agree with TRBD1. V shed 2 bases, J shed 7 bases, and the junction held 4 bases outside the gene matches. The CDR3 spans 15 residues. Germline V gene lookup returns CDR1 LGHNA and CDR2 YNFKEQ. Here the CDR3 reads CASSQWGQANSPLHF. CDR3 DNA: TGTGCCAGCAGCCAATGGGGACAGGCAAATTCACCCCTCCACTTT.

The chain combines TRBV6-6 with TRBJ2-1, with TRBD1 matching 11 bases. This CDR3 region has 15 residues. With 5 bases clipped from V and 7 bases from J, the junction kept 7 bases outside the gene matches. Germline V gives CDR1 MNHNY, CDR2 SVGAGI (reference sequence). The CDR3, as DNA: TGTGCCAGCAGTGGGGGGGACAGGGGGAGGAATGAGCAGTTCTTC. Amino acids: CASSGGDRGRNEQFF.

The J gene is TRBJ2-5, the V gene TRBV9; tentative D call: TRBD1 (6 bases). The CDR3 contains 11 residues. V shed 0 bases and J shed 9 bases, with 6 bases lying between them. Germline CDR1 reads SGDLS; CDR2 reads YYNGEE. CDR3 sequence (DNA): TGTGCCAGCAGCGTAGGGGGGCCCCAGTACTTC. Translating gives CASSVGGPQYF.

The chain joins TRBV2 to TRBJ1-5; 7 nucleotides line up with TRBD1. With V trimmed by 3 bases and J by 5 bases, 4 bases remained unmatched. The germline CDR1 and CDR2 sequences are SNHLY and FYNNEI. CDR3 length: 14 residues. CDR3 bases: TGTGCCAGCAGTGACCGGGACAGATATCAGCCCCAGCATTTT. Amino acids: CASSDRDRYQPQHF.

The chain couples TRBV6-5 to TRBJ1-2, with 7 bases matching TRBD1. This CDR3 is built from 14 residues. Trimming took 6 bases from V and 2 from J; bases not matched to a gene: 6. In germline, CDR1 is MNHEY, CDR2 SVGAGI. The CDR3 DNA follows: TGTGCCAGCAGGAGGGACAGCCACAACTATGGCTACACCTTC. This gives the protein CASRRDSHNYGYTF.

CDR3 in amino acids: CASSQSRFRGRLVIGSPLHF. The CDR3, as DNA: TGTGCCAGCAGCCAGTCCCGTTTTAGGGGGCGTCTCGTAATCGGTTCACCCCTCCACTTT. The chain combines TRBV7-8 with TRBJ1-6, with TRBD1 identical over 7 bases. CDR3 size: 20 residues. Trimming removed 5 bases from V and 9 bases from J; junction bases left unmatched: 25. Germline CDR1 SGHVS, CDR2 FQNEAQ.

The chain uses TRBV7-2 and TRBJ1-5, with TRBD1 matching 7 bases. J was trimmed by 4 bases and V by 1 base; bases with no gene match: 4. There are 15 residues in the CDR3. Germline CDR1 and CDR2: SGHTA and FQGNSA. CDR3 DNA sequence: TGTGCCAGCAGCTTAGTGACAGGGAGGAATCAGCCCCAGCATTTT. Translating it yields CASSLVTGRNQPQHF.

The J gene is TRBJ1-5, the V gene TRBV19; 9 bases are a match to TRBD1. Germline trimming cut 5 bases from V and 11 bases from J; bases unmatched to any gene: 16. Germline CDR1 LNHDA, CDR2 SQIVND (reference sequence). The CDR3 is 16 amino acids. CDR3 nucleotide sequence: TGTGCCAGTAGTCCGTCTCCGGGACAGGGATTGGGAGCCCAGCATTTT. Amino acids: CASSPSPGQGLGAQHF. The variable domain in full, with the rest retrieved from reference TRBV19 and TRBJ1-5, is DGGITQSPKYLFRKEGQNVTLSCEQNLNHDAMYWYRQDPGQGLRLIYYSQIVNDFQKGDIAEGYSVSREKKESFPLTVTSAQKNPTAFYLCASSPSPGQGLGAQHFGDGTRLSIL.

Only a few counts were recorded for this clone. CDR3 nucleotide sequence: TGTGCCATCAGTGCGTCTCACGGGAGGGGCCCAGATACGCAGTATTTT. This translates into CAISASHGRGPDTQYF. The V gene is TRBV10-3, the J gene TRBJ2-3; TRBD2 aligns across 8 bases. The CDR3 contains 16 residues. The ends lost 4 bases at V and 4 bases at J; junction bases unmatched: 10. The germline gives CDR1 ENHRY, CDR2 SYGVKD.

In its sample, this clone was seen once. V usage is TRBV5-1 and J usage is TRBJ1-1; 8 nucleotides agree with TRBD1. The germline V gene encodes CDR1 SGHRS and CDR2 YFSETQ. J gave up 3 bases and V 0 bases, and 4 bases lay outside the gene matches. This CDR3 has 15 residues. CDR3 sequence (DNA): TGCGCCAGCAGCTTGGGTGGCAGGGGGCACACTGAAGCTTTCTTT. This sequence encodes CASSLGGRGHTEAFF.

The chain is built from TRBV6-5 and TRBJ2-1; a possible D gene is TRBD2 (5 bases). The CDR3 runs 15 residues. CDR1 MNHEY and CDR2 SVGAGI come from the germline V gene. The V and J ends lost 5 bases and 7 bases respectively, with 18 bases between them. The CDR3 region has the DNA TGTGCCAGCAGTCCCCGGTTCAACGGGGTAAATGAGCAGTTCTTC. It translates to CASSPRFNGVNEQFF.